The clone carrying this TCR beta chain was seen more than once but under ten times. The antigen remains unidentified. After constant-region reverse-primer amplification, full-length variable regions underwent semi-nested PCR with Nested Universal Primer A. TCRdb re-called the 5' RACE reads through MiXCR, storing one row per CDR3 protein. The table shows nearly 55,000 distinct CDR3 sequences, with approximately 24% occurring only once. Naive CD4+ T cells were purified with Tregs depleted by CD25. Broader study findings: Tumor Treg TCRs overlapped most with tumor naive CD4+ cells.

Per germline, CDR1 SGHRS and CDR2 YFSETQ. V was trimmed by 4 bases and J by 7 bases, leaving 23 bases between them. This CDR3 has 16 amino acids. The receptor's source is a female donor with breast cancer. The sequencing input was tumor-infiltrating naive CD4+ T cells sorted from the breast tumor. Documented subset: naive CD4+ T cells, CD4+CD45RA+CD25-. The chain is built from TRBV5-1 and TRBJ1-2; weak D call: TRBD1 (6 bases). CDR3 sequence (DNA): TGCGCCAGCAGCCCGGGACAAGGGAATGGAGGAAGTGGCTACACCTTC. Encoded protein: CASSPGQGNGGSGYTF.